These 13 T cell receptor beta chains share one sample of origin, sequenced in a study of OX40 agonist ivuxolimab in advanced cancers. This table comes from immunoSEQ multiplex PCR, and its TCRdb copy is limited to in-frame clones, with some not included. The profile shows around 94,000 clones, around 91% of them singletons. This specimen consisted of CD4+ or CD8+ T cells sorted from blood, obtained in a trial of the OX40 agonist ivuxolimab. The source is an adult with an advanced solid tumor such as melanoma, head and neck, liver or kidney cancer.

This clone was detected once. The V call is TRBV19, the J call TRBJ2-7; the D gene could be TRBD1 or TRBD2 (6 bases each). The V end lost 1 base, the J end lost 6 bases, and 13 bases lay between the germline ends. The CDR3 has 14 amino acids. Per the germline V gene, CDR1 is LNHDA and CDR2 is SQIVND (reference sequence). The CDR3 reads CASSIAARGGEQYF. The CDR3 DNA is TGTGCCAGTAGTATAGCGGCCAGGGGAGGCGAGCAGTACTTC. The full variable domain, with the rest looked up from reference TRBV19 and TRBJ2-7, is DGGITQSPKYLFRKEGQNVTLSCEQNLNHDAMYWYRQDPGQGLRLIYYSQIVNDFQKGDIAEGYSVSREKKESFPLTVTSAQKNPTAFYLCASSIAARGGEQYFGPGTRLTVT.

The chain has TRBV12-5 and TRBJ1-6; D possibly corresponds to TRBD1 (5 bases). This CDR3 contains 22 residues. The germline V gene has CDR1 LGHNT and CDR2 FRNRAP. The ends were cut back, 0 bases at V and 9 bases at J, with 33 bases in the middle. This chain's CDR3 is CASGLVAPSGHRVGAIASPLHF. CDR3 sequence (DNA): TGTGCTAGTGGTTTGGTAGCCCCCTCCGGACATCGGGTCGGGGCTATTGCTTCACCCCTCCACTTT.

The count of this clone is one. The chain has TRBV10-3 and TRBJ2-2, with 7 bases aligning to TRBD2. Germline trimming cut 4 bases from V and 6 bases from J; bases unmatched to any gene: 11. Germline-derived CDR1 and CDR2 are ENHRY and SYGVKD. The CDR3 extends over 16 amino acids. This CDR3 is CAISVFGGRAAGELFF. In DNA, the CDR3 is TGTGCCATCAGTGTGTTTGGGGGGAGGGCAGCCGGGGAGCTGTTTTTT.

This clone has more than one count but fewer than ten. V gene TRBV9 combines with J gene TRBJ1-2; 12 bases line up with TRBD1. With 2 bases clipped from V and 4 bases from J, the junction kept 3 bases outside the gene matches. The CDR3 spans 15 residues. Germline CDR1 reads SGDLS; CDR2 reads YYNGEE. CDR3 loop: CASSVGTGGVYGYTF. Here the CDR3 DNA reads TGTGCCAGCAGCGTCGGGACAGGGGGCGTCTATGGCTACACCTTC.

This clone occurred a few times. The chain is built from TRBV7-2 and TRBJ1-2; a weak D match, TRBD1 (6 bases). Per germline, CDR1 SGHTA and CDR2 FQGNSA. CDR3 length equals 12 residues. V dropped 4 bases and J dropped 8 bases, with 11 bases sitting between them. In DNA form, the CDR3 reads TGTGCCAGCAGCTCCCAGGGGTACGGCTACACCTTC. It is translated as CASSSQGYGYTF. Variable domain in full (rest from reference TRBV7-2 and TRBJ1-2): GAGVSQSPSNKVTEKGKDVELRCDPISGHTALYWYRQSLGQGLEFLIYFQGNSAPDKSGLPSDRFSAERTGGSVSTLTIQRTQQEDSAVYLCASSSQGYGYTFGSGTRLTVV.

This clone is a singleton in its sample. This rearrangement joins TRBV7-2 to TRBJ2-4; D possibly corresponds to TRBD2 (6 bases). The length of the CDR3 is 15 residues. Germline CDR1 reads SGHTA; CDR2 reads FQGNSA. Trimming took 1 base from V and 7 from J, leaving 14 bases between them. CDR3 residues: CASSLDLGGYNIQYF. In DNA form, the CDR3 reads TGTGCCAGCAGCTTAGATCTTGGAGGGTACAACATTCAGTACTTC.

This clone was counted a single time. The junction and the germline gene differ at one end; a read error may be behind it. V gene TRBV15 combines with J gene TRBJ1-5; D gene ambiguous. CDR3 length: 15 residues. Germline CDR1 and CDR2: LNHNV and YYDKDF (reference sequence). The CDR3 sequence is CATSRGGISDQPQHF. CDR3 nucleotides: TGTGCCACCAGCAGAGGGGGAATTAGCGATCAGCCCCAGCATTTT.

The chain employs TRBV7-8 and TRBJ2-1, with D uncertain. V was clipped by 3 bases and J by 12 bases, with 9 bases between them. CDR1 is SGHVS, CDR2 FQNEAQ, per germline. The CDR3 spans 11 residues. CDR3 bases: TGTGCCAGCAGCTTTGCCAGAATGCAGTTCTTC. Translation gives CASSFARMQFF. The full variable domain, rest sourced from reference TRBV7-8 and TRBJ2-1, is GAGVSQSPRYKVAKRGQDVALRCDPISGHVSLFWYQQALGQGPEFLTYFQNEAQLDKSGLPSDRFFAERPEGSVSTLKIQRTQQEDSAVYLCASSFARMQFFGPGTRLTVL.

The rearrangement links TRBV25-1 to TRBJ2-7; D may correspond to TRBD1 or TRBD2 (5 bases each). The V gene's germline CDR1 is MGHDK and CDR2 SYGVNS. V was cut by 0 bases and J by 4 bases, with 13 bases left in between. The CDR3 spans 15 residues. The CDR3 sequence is CASSEYRDSGYEQYF. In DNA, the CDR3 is TGTGCCAGCAGTGAATATCGGGATTCAGGGTACGAGCAGTACTTC.

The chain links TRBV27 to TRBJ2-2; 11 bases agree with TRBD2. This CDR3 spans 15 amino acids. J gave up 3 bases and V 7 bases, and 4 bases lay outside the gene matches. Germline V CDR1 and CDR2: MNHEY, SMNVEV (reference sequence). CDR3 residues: CASKTSGTYTGELFF. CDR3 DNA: TGTGCCAGCAAGACTAGCGGGACATACACCGGGGAGCTGTTTTTT.

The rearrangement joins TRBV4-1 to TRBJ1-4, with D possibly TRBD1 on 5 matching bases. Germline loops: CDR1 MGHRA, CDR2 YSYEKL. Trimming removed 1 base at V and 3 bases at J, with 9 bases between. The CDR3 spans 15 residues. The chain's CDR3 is CASSQVQGANEKLFF. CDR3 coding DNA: TGCGCCAGCAGCCAAGTCCAGGGAGCTAATGAAAAACTGTTTTTT.

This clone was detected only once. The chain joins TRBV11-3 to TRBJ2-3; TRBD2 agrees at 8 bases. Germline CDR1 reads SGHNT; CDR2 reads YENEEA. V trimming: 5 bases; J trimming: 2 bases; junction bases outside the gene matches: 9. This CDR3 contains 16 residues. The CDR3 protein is CASSQGISGTTDTQYF. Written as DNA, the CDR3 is TGTGCCAGCAGCCAAGGGATTAGCGGGACCACAGATACGCAGTATTTT.

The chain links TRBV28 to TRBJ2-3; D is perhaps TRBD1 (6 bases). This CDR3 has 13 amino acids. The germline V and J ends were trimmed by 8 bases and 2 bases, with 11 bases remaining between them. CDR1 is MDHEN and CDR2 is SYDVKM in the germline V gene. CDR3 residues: CASGRGSTDTQYF. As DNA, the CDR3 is TGTGCCAGCGGCAGGGGATCCACAGATACGCAGTATTTT.